This TCR beta chain was obtained from a study of T cells expressing NK-cell markers. In the study overall: Each TCR beta repertoire originated in sorted T cells that were CD3+CD56+NKG2C+, CD3+CD56+NKG2C- or CD3+CD56-NKG2C+. The authors sequenced eight donors, of whom seven were HCMV-seropositive and one was seronegative.

The V gene's germline CDR1 is SGHRS and CDR2 YFSETQ. The CDR3 has 16 amino acids. Study outcomes and limitations: Specificity for HCMV among expanded NKG2C+ T cell clones was not established.

Comment on this clonotype: Its antigen remains unidentified.

The authors generated TCR beta cDNA through 5'RACE template switching with UMIs. Using the 5' RACE reads, TCRdb records one entry per CDR3 protein without DNA. Recorded for this sample: 150,000 or so distinct CDR3 sequences. This receptor was identified in a woman between 18 and 75 years old in good health. The chain uses TRBV5-1 and TRBJ2-7; the D call of TRBD2 rests on TCRdb alone, since no DNA is present to check it. Sequenced sample: blood T cells: a sorted CD56 or NKG2C T cell subset, CD4+ or CD8+ T cells, or bulk PBMC T cells (not recorded which). CDR3 protein: CASSLQATSVSGEQYF.